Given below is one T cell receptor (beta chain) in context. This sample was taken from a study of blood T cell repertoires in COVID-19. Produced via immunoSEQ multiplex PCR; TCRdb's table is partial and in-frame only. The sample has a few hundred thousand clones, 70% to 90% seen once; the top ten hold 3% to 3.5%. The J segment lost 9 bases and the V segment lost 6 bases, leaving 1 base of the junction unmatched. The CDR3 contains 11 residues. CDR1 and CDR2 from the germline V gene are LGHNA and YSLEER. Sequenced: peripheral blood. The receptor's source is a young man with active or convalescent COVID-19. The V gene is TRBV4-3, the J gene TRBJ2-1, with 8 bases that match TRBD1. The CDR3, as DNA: TGCGCCAGCAGACAGGGGGGTGAGCAGTTCTTC. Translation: CASRQGGEQFF.